This T cell receptor beta chain was sequenced for a study of blood T cell repertoires in COVID-19. At the level of the study: Specimens from acute and convalescent COVID-19 originated in the United States, Italy and Spain.

The protocol was immunoSEQ multiplex PCR, while the TCRdb copy is restricted to in-frame clones and leaves out a portion. There are a few hundred thousand clones in the sample; approximately 83% occur only once, and about 8% lies in the top ten. The clonotype was recovered from a woman between 45 and 65 years old with acute or convalescent COVID-19. What was sequenced was peripheral blood.

The CDR3 coding sequence is TGTGCCAGTAGGGGGACTAGCGGAACCGGGGAGCTGTTTTTT. It is translated as CASRGTSGTGELFF. This rearrangement joins TRBV19 to TRBJ2-2; 11 bases agree with TRBD2. V lost 6 bases, J lost 5 bases, and 2 bases stayed unmatched. Germline V lookup: CDR1 LNHDA, CDR2 SQIVND (reference sequence). The CDR3 covers 14 residues. Using reference TRBV19 and TRBJ2-2 for the parts outside the CDR3, the full variable domain is DGGITQSPKYLFRKEGQNVTLSCEQNLNHDAMYWYRQDPGQGLRLIYYSQIVNDFQKGDIAEGYSVSREKKESFPLTVTSAQKNPTAFYLCASRGTSGTGELFFGEGSRLTVL.